One sample yielded the 12 T cell receptor beta chains listed below, sequenced in a study of blood T cell repertoires in COVID-19. The data were produced by immunoSEQ multiplex PCR, yet TCRdb's version contains in-frame clones alone and is incomplete. This sample carries approximately 150,000 clones, around four fifths of them seen once, and the ten largest clones take about 2.7%. Sequenced: peripheral blood. The origin of the receptors is a woman of 80 years or more with COVID-19, enrolled during active disease.

V usage is TRBV29-1 and J usage is TRBJ2-1; 8 bases map to TRBD1. V lost 8 bases, J lost 9 bases, and 15 bases stayed unmatched. The CDR3 runs to 14 residues. In germline, CDR1 is SQVTM, CDR2 ANQGSEA. CDR3 amino acids: CSPNGQGELGEQFF. The CDR3 bases are TGCAGCCCTAACGGACAGGGAGAACTAGGTGAGCAGTTCTTC.

J is TRBJ2-3 and V is TRBV19; no reliable D call. In germline, CDR1 is LNHDA, CDR2 SQIVND (reference sequence). V lost 4 bases and J 2 bases, leaving 4 bases between the germline ends. The CDR3 sequence is 12 residues long. The CDR3 loop is CASSTYTDTQYF. The CDR3 DNA follows: TGTGCCAGTAGTACGTACACAGATACGCAGTATTTT.

CDR3 DNA sequence: TGTGCCAGTAGTGACAGGGGAGGGAGGAGCACTGAAGCTTTCTTT. Amino acids: CASSDRGGRSTEAFF. The chain is built from TRBV19 and TRBJ1-1; 8 nucleotides match TRBD1. The CDR3 is made up of 15 amino acids. CDR1 and CDR2 (germline): LNHDA, SQIVND (reference sequence). The junction had 9 bases not matched to a gene; V was cut back by 5 bases and J by 4 bases.

The rearrangement joins TRBV19 to TRBJ2-6; TRBD1 matches 11 bases. The junction had 6 bases not matched to a gene; V was cut back by 5 bases and J by 0 bases. This CDR3 is built from 18 residues. The germline gives CDR1 LNHDA, CDR2 SQIVND (reference sequence). The CDR3 bases are TGTGCCAGTAGTGTATCCGGGACAGGGGGCTCTGGGGCCAACGTCCTGACTTTC. This gives the protein CASSVSGTGGSGANVLTF.

This sequence joins TRBV5-6 and TRBJ2-5; TRBD1 matches at 7 bases. Germline CDR1 and CDR2: SGHDT and YYEEEE. The junction had 4 bases not matched to a gene; V was cut back by 0 bases and J by 5 bases. This CDR3 is 14 amino acids long. The CDR3 here is CASSLEGGPETQYF. The CDR3 nucleotides are TGTGCCAGCAGCTTGGAAGGGGGCCCGGAGACCCAGTACTTC.

CDR3 nucleotides: TGTGCCAGCATGCGGGACCGAGCCTACGAGCAGTACTTC. Protein: CASMRDRAYEQYF. The chain couples TRBV2 to TRBJ2-7; D possibly corresponds to TRBD2 (6 bases). The V gene lost 7 bases and the J gene lost 2 bases, with 12 bases spanning the gap. Germline assignment: CDR1 SNHLY and CDR2 FYNNEI. The CDR3 runs 13 residues.

The rearrangement joins TRBV5-4 to TRBJ2-5; D uncertain. The CDR3 length is 12 residues. Trimming stripped 4 bases from V and 4 bases from J, with 8 bases between. CDR1 is SGHNT, CDR2 YYREEE, per germline (reference sequence). In DNA form, the CDR3 reads TGTGCCAGCAGCAGAGCCTTAGAGACCCAGTACTTC. Protein: CASSRALETQYF.

The chain is built from TRBV12-5 and TRBJ2-2; 10 bases fit TRBD1. Looked up from germline, CDR1 is LGHNT and CDR2 is FRNRAP. Unmatched junction bases numbered 7, after V lost 2 bases and J lost 4 bases. The CDR3 length is 17 residues. The CDR3 loop is CASGLQSGTGVTGELFF. The CDR3 nucleotides read TGTGCTAGTGGTTTGCAAAGTGGGACAGGGGTCACCGGGGAGCTGTTTTTT.

This sequence joins TRBV27 and TRBJ1-1, with D possibly being TRBD1 (6 bases). This CDR3 contains 18 residues. Deletions cut 1 base from V and 0 bases from J, with 18 bases between. Germline V CDR1 and CDR2: MNHEY, SMNVEV (reference sequence). The CDR3 sequence: CASSLFGRGGGMNTEAFF. The CDR3 nucleotides read TGTGCCAGCAGTTTATTCGGCAGGGGAGGGGGAATGAACACTGAAGCTTTCTTT.

The J gene is TRBJ2-7, the V gene TRBV5-5, with a weak D call TRBD2 (6 bases). Looked up from germline, CDR1 is SGHKS and CDR2 is YYEKEE (reference sequence). The V and J ends lost 3 bases and 3 bases respectively, with 10 bases between them. CDR3 length: 13 residues. The CDR3 DNA is TGTGCCAGCAGCTCTGGCGGGAACTACGAGCAGTACTTC. Its translation is CASSSGGNYEQYF.

This chain joins TRBV19 and TRBJ2-1; weak D call: TRBD1 (5 bases). Per germline, CDR1 LNHDA and CDR2 SQIVND (reference sequence). Between the trimmed V and J ends, which lost 2 bases and 2 bases, there was a span of 10 bases. This CDR3 is 15 amino acids long. The CDR3 DNA reads TGTGCCAGTAGTATACAAGGGGTAACCTACAATGAGCAGTTCTTC. It encodes CASSIQGVTYNEQFF.

The gene calls are TRBV10-1 and TRBJ1-4; 7 bases match TRBD1. The CDR3 sequence is 16 residues long. The V and J ends lost 2 bases and 0 bases, in that order; junction bases with no gene match: 3. Germline loops: CDR1 WNHNN, CDR2 SYGVQD (reference sequence). The DNA for the CDR3 is TGCGCCAGCAGTGAGGACAGGGAATCAACTAATGAAAAACTGTTTTTT. This codes for CASSEDRESTNEKLFF.